The 7 T cell receptor beta chains listed next were all sequenced from one sample in a study of beta chain features in type 1 diabetes. The whole isolated RNA underwent reverse transcription, so sequencing captured expressed TCRB transcripts. Clones were read by immunoSEQ multiplex PCR, and TCRdb kept only the in-frame ones, dropping some. The data hold 900,000 or so clones, with 15% to 20% observed a single time. Material: naive CD4+ T cells from blood. These receptors originate from a woman younger than 35 in good health.

This clone was detected only a few times. The rearrangement links TRBV7-8 to TRBJ2-1, with 7 bases that match TRBD2. The germline gives CDR1 SGHVS, CDR2 FQNEAQ. The junction had 5 bases not matched to a gene; V was cut back by 5 bases and J by 10 bases. This CDR3 has 12 amino acids. CDR3 sequence (DNA): TGTGCCAGCAGCCTATCGGGAGGCGAGCAGTTCTTC. Translating gives CASSLSGGEQFF.

This rearrangement joins TRBV23-1 to TRBJ1-2; D gene unclear. TRBV23-1 is treated as an ORF (open reading frame) with a function not yet certain. The CDR3 totals 14 residues. Trimming took 2 bases from V and 5 from J, leaving 12 bases between them. The DNA for the CDR3 is TGCGCCAGCAGTCAAGGATCTGAGGGTTATGGCTACACCTTC. The encoded protein is CASSQGSEGYGYTF.

The rearrangement uses TRBV28 and TRBJ2-7; possibly TRBD1 or TRBD2 for D (5 bases each). The CDR3 length is 15 residues. The V gene lost 3 bases and the J gene lost 6 bases, with 18 bases spanning the gap. Germline CDR1 is MDHEN and CDR2 is SYDVKM. The CDR3 loop reads CASSLYGTAQFEQYF. As DNA, the CDR3 is TGTGCCAGCAGTTTGTACGGGACCGCACAATTCGAGCAGTACTTC.

The chain employs TRBV5-8 and TRBJ2-7; D remains unclear. The CDR3 totals 14 residues. CDR1 and CDR2 (germline): SGHTS, YDEGEE. V was trimmed by 0 bases and J by 3 bases, leaving 10 bases between them. CDR3 sequence: CASSLELTVYEQYF. CDR3 nucleotide sequence: TGTGCCAGCAGCTTGGAGTTGACGGTCTACGAGCAGTACTTC. Based on the CDR3 plus reference TRBV5-8 and TRBJ2-7, the full variable domain is EAGVTQSPTHLIKTRGQQATLRCSPISGHTSVYWYQQALGLGLQFLLWYDEGEERNRGNFPPRFSGRQFPNYSSELNVNALELEDSALYLCASSLELTVYEQYFGPGTRLTVT.

The CDR3 bases are TGTGCCAGCAGATCGACCCCGGACAGGGAACACCATGGCTACACCTTC. Its protein is CASRSTPDREHHGYTF. The V and J genes are TRBV6-6 and TRBJ1-2; 8 nucleotides line up with TRBD1. Germline loops: CDR1 MNHNY, CDR2 SVGAGI (reference sequence). This CDR3 has 16 residues. V lost 6 bases, J lost 6 bases, and 15 bases stayed unmatched.

The chain uses TRBV29-1 and TRBJ2-5; a weak D match, TRBD2 (5 bases). Judging by the DNA end, TRBJ2-7 fits better; the J call may be wrong. The CDR3 is made up of 12 amino acids. The germline V gene encodes CDR1 SQVTM and CDR2 ANQGSEA. CDR3: CSVVGVPHEQYF. For the CDR3, the DNA is TGCAGCGTTGTCGGGGTCCCCCACGAGCAGTACTTC.

The rearrangement links TRBV29-1 to TRBJ1-4; 7 bases map to TRBD1. The germline V gene encodes CDR1 SQVTM and CDR2 ANQGSEA. V dropped 4 bases and J dropped 8; count of bases not matched to a gene: 4. The CDR3 sequence is 12 residues long. CDR3 sequence (DNA): TGCAGCGTTGGACAGGGCGGAGAAAAACTGTTTTTT. Translating it yields CSVGQGGEKLFF.